The 14 T cell receptor beta chains presented below share a single source sample, sequenced in a study of shared clonotypes between healthy human individuals. Profiling relied on immunoSEQ multiplex PCR, and the TCRdb table lists in-frame clones only, not all of them. The sample records 2 million to 2.5 million clones, 90% to 96% being singletons. The sample comprised naive CD4+ T cells sorted from blood. Subset denoted: CD45RA+ positively selected. These receptors all come from a man between 18 and 29 years old in good health.

Points on this clone: Other DNA sequences in this sample translate to the same CDR3. This chain uses TRBV27 with TRBJ1-5; perhaps TRBD1 as D (6 bases). The germline gives CDR1 MNHEY, CDR2 SMNVEV (reference sequence). The CDR3 has 13 residues. Trimming stripped 5 bases from V and 4 bases from J, with 9 bases between. The CDR3, as DNA: TGTGCCAGCAGTGGAACAGGGAATCAGCCCCAGCATTTT. It encodes CASSGTGNQPQHF.

This clone occurred once. The V call is TRBV18, the J call TRBJ2-7; a weak D match, TRBD2 (5 bases). CDR3 length equals 17 residues. The ends were cut back, 0 bases at V and 2 bases at J, with 17 bases in the middle. Germline V CDR1 and CDR2: KGHSH, LQKENI. The CDR3 sequence is CASSPPGVGVGAYEQYF. For the CDR3, the DNA is TGTGCCAGCTCACCACCGGGAGTCGGGGTTGGGGCCTACGAGCAGTACTTC. Variable domain in full (rest from reference TRBV18 and TRBJ2-7): NAGVMQNPRHLVRRRGQEARLRCSPMKGHSHVYWYRQLPEEGLKFMVYLQKENIIDESGMPKERFSAEFPKEGPSILRIQQVVRGDSAAYFCASSPPGVGVGAYEQYFGPGTRLTVT.

This chain links TRBV21-1 with TRBJ2-6. TRBV21-1 is shown as a pseudogene. This CDR3 spans 18 amino acids. CDR3 nucleotide sequence: TGTGCCAGCAGCAAAGTTGAGGGGCTCGAATCTGGGGCCAACGTCCTGACTTTC. It yields the protein CASSKVEGLESGANVLTF.

As DNA, the CDR3 is TGTGCCAGCAGCTCGACAGGGGGGTCTGGCTACACCTTC. This gives the protein CASSSTGGSGYTF. V is TRBV5-4 and J is TRBJ1-2; TRBD1 matches at 9 bases. The CDR3 consists of 13 residues. From germline, CDR1 is SGHNT and CDR2 YYREEE (reference sequence). Losses at the gene ends were 3 bases for V and 7 bases for J; bases not matched to a gene: 4.

The CDR3 DNA is TGTGCCAGCAGCGTCCGGGACAGCGCCTACAATGAGCAGTTCTTC. Its translation is CASSVRDSAYNEQFF. The chain links TRBV11-2 to TRBJ2-1; 7 nucleotides match TRBD1. Trimming removed 5 bases from V and 2 bases from J; junction bases left unmatched: 6. This CDR3 contains 15 residues. Germline CDR1 is SGHAT and CDR2 is FQNNGV.

This chain joins TRBV7-8 and TRBJ1-3; D is unresolved. The CDR3 sequence is 16 residues long. Germline values: CDR1 SGHVS, CDR2 FQNEAQ. V was clipped by 5 bases and J by 0 bases, with 14 bases between them. The chain's CDR3 is CASSPQEAGSGNTIYF. The CDR3 nucleotides are TGTGCCAGCAGCCCCCAAGAGGCGGGCTCTGGAAACACCATATATTTT. Combining the CDR3 with reference TRBV7-8 and TRBJ1-3 gives the whole variable domain GAGVSQSPRYKVAKRGQDVALRCDPISGHVSLFWYQQALGQGPEFLTYFQNEAQLDKSGLPSDRFFAERPEGSVSTLKIQRTQQEDSAVYLCASSPQEAGSGNTIYFGEGSWLTVV.

The rearrangement joins TRBV5-4 to TRBJ1-6; 9 bases line up with TRBD1. This CDR3 region has 18 residues. The V and J ends lost 4 bases and 0 bases, in that order; junction bases with no gene match: 8. Per the germline V gene, CDR1 is SGHNT and CDR2 is YYREEE (reference sequence). Written as DNA, the CDR3 is TGTGCCAGCAGCGCGAACCGACAGGGGGGCTCCTATAATTCACCCCTCCACTTT. Encoded protein: CASSANRQGGSYNSPLHF.

This clone was observed once. Written as DNA, the CDR3 is TGCGCCAGCGGGGAGGGTGGCTACGAGCAGTACTTC. It is translated as CASGEGGYEQYF. The chain has TRBV5-1 and TRBJ2-7, with 7 bases aligning to TRBD2. The V segment lost 7 bases and the J segment 3 bases; nucleotides outside the gene matches: 4. The CDR3 runs 12 residues. CDR1 is SGHRS, CDR2 YFSETQ, per germline. The full variable domain, in which reference TRBV5-1 and TRBJ2-7 provide the parts outside the CDR3, is KAGVTQTPRYLIKTRGQQVTLSCSPISGHRSVSWYQQTPGQGLQFLFEYFSETQRNKGNFPGRFSGRQFSNSRSEMNVSTLELGDSALYLCASGEGGYEQYFGPGTRLTVT.

Only one count was recorded for this clone. V is TRBV2 and J is TRBJ2-7; 10 positions match TRBD1. The CDR3 spans 14 residues. Trimming removed 4 bases from V and 7 bases from J; junction bases left unmatched: 7. Germline loops: CDR1 SNHLY, CDR2 FYNNEI. The CDR3 coding sequence is TGTGCCAGCAGTGGACAGGGGGCCCTCGAGGAGCAGTACTTC. Residues: CASSGQGALEEQYF.

This clone has more than one count but fewer than ten. The rearrangement joins TRBV4-1 to TRBJ1-6, with 7 positions matching TRBD1. The CDR3 sequence is 15 residues long. The trim removed 1 base at V and 9 bases at J, leaving 6 bases unmatched. Germline CDR1 is MGHRA and CDR2 is YSYEKL. CDR3 DNA: TGCGCCAGCAGCCAAGGCCAGGGGGGAGGTTCACCCCTCCACTTT. Protein sequence: CASSQGQGGGSPLHF.

V and J are TRBV5-1 and TRBJ2-1; no firm D call. Trimming removed 6 bases from V and 1 base from J, with 8 bases in between. Germline V gene sequence: CDR1 SGHRS, CDR2 YFSETQ. This CDR3 is built from 13 residues. CDR3 region: CASKAASYNEQFF. In nucleotides, the CDR3 is TGCGCCAGCAAGGCGGCTTCCTACAATGAGCAGTTCTTC.

J is TRBJ1-4 and V is TRBV19; 9 nucleotides align to TRBD1. J gave up 6 bases and V 4 bases, and 3 bases lay outside the gene matches. Germline values: CDR1 LNHDA, CDR2 SQIVND (reference sequence). The CDR3 sequence is 14 residues long. This CDR3 reads CASSKWTGDEKLFF. The DNA for the CDR3 is TGTGCCAGTAGTAAATGGACAGGGGATGAAAAACTGTTTTTT.

The chain uses TRBV5-1 and TRBJ2-7, with 12 positions matching TRBD2. The V and J ends lost 5 bases and 6 bases, in that order; junction bases with no gene match: 6. The CDR3 covers 14 residues. CDR1 is SGHRS and CDR2 is YFSETQ in the germline V gene. The CDR3 region is CASRTTSGSREQYF. The CDR3 DNA reads as TGCGCCAGCAGAACGACTAGCGGGAGCCGCGAGCAGTACTTC.

The CDR3 region has the DNA TGCGCCAGCTGGAGAACGGGACTAGTCCCCTACAATGAGCAGTTCTTC. Amino acids: CASWRTGLVPYNEQFF. The rearrangement links TRBV5-1 to TRBJ2-1; 8 bases map to TRBD2. Germline loops: CDR1 SGHRS, CDR2 YFSETQ. The CDR3 is made up of 16 amino acids. V trimming: 7 bases; J trimming: 2 bases; junction bases outside the gene matches: 11.